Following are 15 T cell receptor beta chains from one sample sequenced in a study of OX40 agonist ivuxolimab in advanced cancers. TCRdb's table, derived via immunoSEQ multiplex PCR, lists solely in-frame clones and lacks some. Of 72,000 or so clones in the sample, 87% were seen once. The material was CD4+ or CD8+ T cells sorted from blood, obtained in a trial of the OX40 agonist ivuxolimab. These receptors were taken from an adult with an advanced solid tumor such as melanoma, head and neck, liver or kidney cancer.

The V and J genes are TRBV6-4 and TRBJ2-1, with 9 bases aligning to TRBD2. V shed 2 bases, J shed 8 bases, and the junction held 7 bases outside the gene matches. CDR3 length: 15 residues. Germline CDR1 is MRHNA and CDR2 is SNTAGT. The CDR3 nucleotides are TGTGCCAGCAGTGACACTCATAGCGGGAGTTATGAGCAGTTCTTC. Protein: CASSDTHSGSYEQFF.

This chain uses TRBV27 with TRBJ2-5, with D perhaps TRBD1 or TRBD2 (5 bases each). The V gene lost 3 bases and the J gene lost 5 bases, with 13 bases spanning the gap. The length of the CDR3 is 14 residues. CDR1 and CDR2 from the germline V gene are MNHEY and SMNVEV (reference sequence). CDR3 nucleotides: TGTGCCAGCAGTTTTCGGGGCCCGGGGGAGACCCAGTACTTC. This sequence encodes CASSFRGPGETQYF.

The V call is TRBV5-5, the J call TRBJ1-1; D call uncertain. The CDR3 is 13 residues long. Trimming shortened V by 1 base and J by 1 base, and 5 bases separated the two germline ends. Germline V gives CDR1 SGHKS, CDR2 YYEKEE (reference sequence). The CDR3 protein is CASSLYRNTEAFF. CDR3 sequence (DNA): TGTGCCAGCAGCTTGTACAGGAACACTGAAGCTTTCTTT.

The CDR3 coding sequence is TGCGCCAGCAGCTTGGTGGAAGAGACCCAGTACTTC. Translation: CASSLVEETQYF. J is TRBJ2-5 and V is TRBV5-1; D not certain. In germline, CDR1 is SGHRS, CDR2 YFSETQ. There are 12 residues in the CDR3. V dropped 0 bases and J dropped 3 bases, with 3 bases sitting between them. Variable domain in full (rest from reference TRBV5-1 and TRBJ2-5): KAGVTQTPRYLIKTRGQQVTLSCSPISGHRSVSWYQQTPGQGLQFLFEYFSETQRNKGNFPGRFSGRQFSNSRSEMNVSTLELGDSALYLCASSLVEETQYFGPGTRLLVL.

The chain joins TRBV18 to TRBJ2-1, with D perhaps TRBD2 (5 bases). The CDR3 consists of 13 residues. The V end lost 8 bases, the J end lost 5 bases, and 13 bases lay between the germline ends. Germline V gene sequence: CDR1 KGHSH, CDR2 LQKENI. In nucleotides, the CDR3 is TGTGCCAGCGCAATAGGGAGAGACAATGAGCAGTTCTTC. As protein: CASAIGRDNEQFF.

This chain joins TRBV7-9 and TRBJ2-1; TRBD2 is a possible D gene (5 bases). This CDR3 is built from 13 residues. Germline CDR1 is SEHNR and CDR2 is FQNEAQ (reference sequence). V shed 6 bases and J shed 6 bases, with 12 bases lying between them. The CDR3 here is CASSGLSGNEQFF. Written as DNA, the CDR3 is TGTGCCAGCAGTGGACTGTCGGGCAATGAGCAGTTCTTC.

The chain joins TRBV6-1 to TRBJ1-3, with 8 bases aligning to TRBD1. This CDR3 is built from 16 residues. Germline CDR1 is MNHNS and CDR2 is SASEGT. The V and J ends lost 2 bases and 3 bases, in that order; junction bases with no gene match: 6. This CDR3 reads CASSESRGRLGNTIYF. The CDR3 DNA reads TGTGCCAGCAGTGAATCCAGGGGGCGCCTTGGAAACACCATATATTTT.

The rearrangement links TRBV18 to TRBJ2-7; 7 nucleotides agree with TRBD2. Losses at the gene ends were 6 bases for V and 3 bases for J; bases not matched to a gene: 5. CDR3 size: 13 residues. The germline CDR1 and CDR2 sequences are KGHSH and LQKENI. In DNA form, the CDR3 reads TGTGCCAGCTCGCCGAAGCGGGACTACGAGCAGTACTTC. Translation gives CASSPKRDYEQYF.

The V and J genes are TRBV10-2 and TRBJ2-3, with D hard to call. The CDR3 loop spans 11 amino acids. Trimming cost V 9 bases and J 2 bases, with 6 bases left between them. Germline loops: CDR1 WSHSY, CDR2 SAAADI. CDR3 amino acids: CASISTDTQYF. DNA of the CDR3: TGCGCCAGTATATCCACAGATACGCAGTATTTT.

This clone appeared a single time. The CDR3 DNA follows: TGTGCTAGTGGTTGGACAGGGGACGGTAAAAACATTCAGTACTTC. As protein: CASGWTGDGKNIQYF. The rearrangement joins TRBV12-5 to TRBJ2-4; TRBD1 matches at 9 bases. The V and J ends lost 4 bases and 4 bases, in that order; junction bases with no gene match: 5. The CDR3 runs to 15 residues. The V gene's germline CDR1 is LGHNT and CDR2 FRNRAP.

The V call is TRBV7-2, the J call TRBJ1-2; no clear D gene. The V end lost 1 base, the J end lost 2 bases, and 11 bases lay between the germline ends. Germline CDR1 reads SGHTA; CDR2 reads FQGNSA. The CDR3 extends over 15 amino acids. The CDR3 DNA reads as TGTGCCAGCAGCTTAGTGCTAGGGAAAAACTATGGCTACACCTTC. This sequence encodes CASSLVLGKNYGYTF.

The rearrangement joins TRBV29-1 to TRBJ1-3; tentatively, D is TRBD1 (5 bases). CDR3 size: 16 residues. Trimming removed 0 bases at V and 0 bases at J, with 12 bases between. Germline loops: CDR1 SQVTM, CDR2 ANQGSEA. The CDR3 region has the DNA TGCAGCGTTGAAGACGGGGCAGGCTACTCTGGAAACACCATATATTTT. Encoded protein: CSVEDGAGYSGNTIYF.

The DNA for the CDR3 is TGTGCCAGCAGTTACTCTTTCTCTCGGCCCCAGCATTTT. Amino acids: CASSYSFSRPQHF. This chain joins TRBV6-5 and TRBJ1-5; D not certain. V was trimmed by 0 bases and J by 9 bases, leaving 9 bases between them. There are 13 residues in the CDR3. Germline V gene sequence: CDR1 MNHEY, CDR2 SVGAGI.

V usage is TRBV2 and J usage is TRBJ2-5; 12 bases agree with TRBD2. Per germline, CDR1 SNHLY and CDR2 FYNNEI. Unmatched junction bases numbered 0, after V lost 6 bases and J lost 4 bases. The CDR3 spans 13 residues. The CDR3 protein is CASRTSGRETQYF. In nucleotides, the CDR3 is TGTGCCAGCAGGACTAGCGGGAGAGAGACCCAGTACTTC.

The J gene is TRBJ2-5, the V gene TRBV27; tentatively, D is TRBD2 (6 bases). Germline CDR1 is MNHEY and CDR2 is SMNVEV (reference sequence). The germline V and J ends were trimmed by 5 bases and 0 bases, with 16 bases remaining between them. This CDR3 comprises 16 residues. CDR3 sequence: CASSPRDSWYQETQYF. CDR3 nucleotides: TGTGCCAGCAGTCCCAGGGACTCGTGGTACCAAGAGACCCAGTACTTC.